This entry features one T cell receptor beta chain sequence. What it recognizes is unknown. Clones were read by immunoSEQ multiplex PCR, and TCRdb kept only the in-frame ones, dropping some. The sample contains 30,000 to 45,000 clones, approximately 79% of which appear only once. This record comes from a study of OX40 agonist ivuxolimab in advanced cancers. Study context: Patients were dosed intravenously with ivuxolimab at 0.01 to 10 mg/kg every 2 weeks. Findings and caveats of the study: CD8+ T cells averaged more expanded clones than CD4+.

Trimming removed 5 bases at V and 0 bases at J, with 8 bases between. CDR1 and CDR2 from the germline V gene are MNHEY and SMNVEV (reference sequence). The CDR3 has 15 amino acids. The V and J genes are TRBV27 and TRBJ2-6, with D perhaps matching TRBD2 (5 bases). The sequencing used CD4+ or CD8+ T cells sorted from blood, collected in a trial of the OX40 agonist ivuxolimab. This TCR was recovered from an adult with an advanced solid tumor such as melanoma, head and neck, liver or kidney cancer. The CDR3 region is CASSQGSSGANVLTF. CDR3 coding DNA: TGTGCCAGCAGTCAAGGGAGCTCTGGGGCCAACGTCCTGACTTTC.